This TCR beta chain was observed in a study of cytomegalovirus exposure and HLA in healthy donors. Regarding the study as a whole: Later on, analysis showed that most CMV-associated TCR beta chains appeared to be HLA-restricted. Segments of the TCR beta V type were, in most cases, productive about 87% or about 30% of the time in an earlier analysis. The study listed under 200 cytomegalovirus-associated TCR beta chains.

Germline V lookup: CDR1 MNHEY, CDR2 SVGAGI. CDR3 size: 15 residues. The ends were cut back, 7 bases at V and 0 bases at J, with 16 bases in the middle. Comments on this clone: The antigen is undetermined.

PCR used 60 Vbeta primers and 13 Jbeta primers. TCRdb keeps only in-frame clones here, not all; method: immunoSEQ multiplex PCR. Of over 200,000 clones listed, 70% were seen once; the top ten hold around 3%. Sequencing was performed on PBMCs. This rearrangement joins TRBV6-5 to TRBJ2-7, with D possibly matching TRBD2 (5 bases). The TCR comes from a man aged 35 to 55 in good health and CMV-seropositive. The CDR3 nucleotides are TGTGCCAGCACCAAAACTAGTATCGACTCCTACGAGCAGTACTTC. This translates into CASTKTSIDSYEQYF.